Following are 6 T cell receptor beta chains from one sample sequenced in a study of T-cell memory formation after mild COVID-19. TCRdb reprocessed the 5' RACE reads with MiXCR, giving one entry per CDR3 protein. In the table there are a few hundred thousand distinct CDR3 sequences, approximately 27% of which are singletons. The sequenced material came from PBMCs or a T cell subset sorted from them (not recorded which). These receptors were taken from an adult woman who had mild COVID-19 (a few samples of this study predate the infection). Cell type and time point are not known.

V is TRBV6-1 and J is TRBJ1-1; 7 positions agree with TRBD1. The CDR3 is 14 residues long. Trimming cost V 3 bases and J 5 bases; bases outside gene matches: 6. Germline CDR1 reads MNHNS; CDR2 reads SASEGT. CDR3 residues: CASSEGSGGTEAFF. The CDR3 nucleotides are TGTGCCAGCAGTGAGGGTTCAGGGGGAACTGAAGCTTTCTTT.

CDR3 amino acids: CASSLPPGTDSYNEQFF. CDR3 DNA sequence: TGTGCCAGCAGTCTTCCCCCCGGGACGGACTCCTACAATGAGCAGTTCTTC. The genes are TRBV6-1 and TRBJ2-1, with D perhaps assigned TRBD1 or TRBD2 (5 bases each). The CDR3 is 17 amino acids. The V gene's germline CDR1 is MNHNS and CDR2 SASEGT. The germline V and J ends were trimmed by 5 bases and 0 bases, with 17 bases remaining between them.

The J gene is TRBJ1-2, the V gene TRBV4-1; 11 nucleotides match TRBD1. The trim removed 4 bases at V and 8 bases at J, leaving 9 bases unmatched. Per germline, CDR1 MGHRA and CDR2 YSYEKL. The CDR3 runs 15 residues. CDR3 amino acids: CASSPDTGTGGGYTF. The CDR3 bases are TGCGCCAGCAGCCCAGACACCGGGACAGGGGGAGGCTACACCTTC.

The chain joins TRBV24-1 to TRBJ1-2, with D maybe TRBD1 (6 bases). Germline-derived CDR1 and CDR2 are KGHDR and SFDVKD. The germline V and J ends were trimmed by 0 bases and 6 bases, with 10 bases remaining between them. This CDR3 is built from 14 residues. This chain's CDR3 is CATSDLSGEDGYTF. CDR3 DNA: TGTGCCACCAGTGATTTGTCAGGGGAGGATGGCTACACCTTC.

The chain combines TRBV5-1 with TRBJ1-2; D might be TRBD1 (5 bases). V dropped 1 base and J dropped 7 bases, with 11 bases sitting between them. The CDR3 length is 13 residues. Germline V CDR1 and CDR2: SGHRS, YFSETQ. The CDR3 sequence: CASSLSDSGGYTF. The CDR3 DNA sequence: TGCGCCAGCAGCTTGAGTGACAGCGGTGGCTACACCTTC.

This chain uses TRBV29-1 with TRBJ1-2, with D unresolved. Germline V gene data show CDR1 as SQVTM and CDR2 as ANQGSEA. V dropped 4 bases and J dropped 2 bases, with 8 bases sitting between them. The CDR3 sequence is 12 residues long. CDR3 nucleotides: TGCAGCGTTGCTATGGACAACTATGGCTACACCTTC. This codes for CSVAMDNYGYTF.